One and the same sample provided the 15 T cell receptor beta chains below, sequenced in a study of T cell responses to AZD1222 COVID-19 vaccine. This table comes from immunoSEQ multiplex PCR, and its TCRdb copy is limited to in-frame clones, with some not included. The sample records about 100,000 clones, roughly 85% being singletons. Sequenced material: peripheral blood, taken on day 0 of AZD1222 vaccination. The receptors here all came from an adult in good health.

The rearrangement links TRBV7-2 to TRBJ2-2; 11 positions match TRBD1. The CDR3 extends over 15 amino acids. With 5 bases clipped from V and 4 bases from J, the junction kept 3 bases outside the gene matches. From germline, CDR1 is SGHTA and CDR2 FQGNSA. CDR3 protein: CASSTGTGGTGELFF. Here the CDR3 DNA reads TGTGCCAGCAGCACCGGGACAGGGGGCACCGGGGAGCTGTTTTTT.

This clone came up once. This chain connects TRBV6-2 or TRBV6-3 to TRBJ2-1, with 14 bases matching TRBD2. V gave up 5 bases and J gave up 6 bases; unmatched junction bases: 6. This CDR3 spans 16 amino acids. Germline lookup yields CDR1 MNHEY and CDR2 SVGEGT. CDR3 loop: CASSGGLAGVLNEQFF. The CDR3 DNA is TGTGCCAGCAGTGGGGGACTAGCGGGAGTACTCAATGAGCAGTTCTTC.

This clone has more than one count but fewer than ten. The J gene is TRBJ1-4, the V gene TRBV6-1; 7 bases are a match to TRBD1. The CDR3 is 16 amino acids. V shed 2 bases, J shed 7 bases, and the junction held 10 bases outside the gene matches. Germline assignment: CDR1 MNHNS and CDR2 SASEGT. The CDR3 DNA is TGTGCCAGCAGTGAAACCTTCAACAGGGACAGTGAAAAACTGTTTTTT. Its protein product is CASSETFNRDSEKLFF.

V gene TRBV7-9 combines with J gene TRBJ2-5, with D perhaps being TRBD1 or TRBD2 (6 bases each). V shed 3 bases and J shed 7 bases, with 9 bases lying between them. The CDR3 totals 12 residues. Germline CDR1 SEHNR, CDR2 FQNEAQ (reference sequence). The CDR3 sequence: CASSLGGGTQYF. DNA for the CDR3: TGTGCCAGCAGCTTGGGGGGCGGGACCCAGTACTTC. Full variable domain (outside the CDR3, taken from reference TRBV7-9 and TRBJ2-5): DTGVSQNPRHKITKRGQNVTFRCDPISEHNRLYWYRQTLGQGPEFLTYFQNEAQLEKSRLLSDRFSAERPKGSFSTLEIQRTEQGDSAMYLCASSLGGGTQYFGPGTRLLVL.

The rearrangement links TRBV9 to TRBJ2-3; D is perhaps TRBD1 or TRBD2 (5 bases each). Germline CDR1 is SGDLS and CDR2 is YYNGEE. Trimming shortened V by 1 base and J by 0 bases, and 12 bases separated the two germline ends. The CDR3 is 16 residues long. As DNA, the CDR3 is TGTGCCAGCAGCGTATATGACGGGGCGAGCACAGATACGCAGTATTTT. Translated, it gives CASSVYDGASTDTQYF.

The chain combines TRBV6-5 with TRBJ1-1, with D uncertain. The ends were cut back, 2 bases at V and 1 base at J, with 8 bases in the middle. CDR3 length: 14 residues. CDR1 is MNHEY and CDR2 is SVGAGI in the germline V gene. CDR3 in amino acids: CASSYGLANTEAFF. CDR3 sequence (DNA): TGTGCCAGCAGTTACGGTTTGGCGAACACTGAAGCTTTCTTT.

This clone was seen only once. The chain carries TRBV6-5 and TRBJ2-1; 8 nucleotides match TRBD2. The CDR3 spans 14 residues. Germline CDR1 MNHEY, CDR2 SVGAGI. Trimming took 6 bases from V and 9 from J; bases not matched to a gene: 10. CDR3: CASSLGGVPREQFF. CDR3 bases: TGTGCCAGCAGCCTCGGGGGGGTTCCCCGTGAGCAGTTCTTC.

The chain combines TRBV2 with TRBJ2-1, with D perhaps TRBD1 or TRBD2 (5 bases each). Deletions cut 5 bases from V and 10 bases from J, with 9 bases between. The CDR3 covers 11 residues. Looked up from germline, CDR1 is SNHLY and CDR2 is FYNNEI. CDR3 loop: CASSSWDEQFF. CDR3 sequence (DNA): TGTGCCAGCAGTAGTTGGGACGAGCAGTTCTTC.

The chain joins TRBV30 to TRBJ1-1, with no clear D. The germline V gene has CDR1 GTSNPN and CDR2 SVGIG (reference sequence). Trimming pared 3 bases from V and 3 bases from J, leaving 5 bases between. This CDR3 has 11 amino acids. The CDR3 reads CAWREHTEAFF. The CDR3 DNA reads TGTGCCTGGAGGGAGCACACTGAAGCTTTCTTT.

The J gene is TRBJ1-2, the V gene TRBV6-5; D ambiguous. This CDR3 contains 13 residues. Germline V gene data show CDR1 as MNHEY and CDR2 as SVGAGI. V dropped 7 bases and J dropped 4 bases, with 13 bases sitting between them. The CDR3 loop is CASINLRTYGYTF. The DNA for the CDR3 is TGTGCCAGCATAAACCTTAGGACCTATGGCTACACCTTC.

J is TRBJ2-7 and V is TRBV7-2; D is possibly TRBD1 (5 bases). V lost 1 base and J 3 bases, leaving 19 bases between the germline ends. CDR3 length: 17 residues. CDR1 is SGHTA and CDR2 is FQGNSA in the germline V gene. CDR3 region: CASSLGSRQRTNYEQYF. CDR3 bases: TGTGCCAGCAGCTTAGGATCCCGACAGAGAACAAACTACGAGCAGTACTTC.

CDR3 nucleotides: TGTGCCAGCAGCTTAGACGGATCCTTTCGACAGGGGCATTCACCCCTCCACTTT. Protein product: CASSLDGSFRQGHSPLHF. The J gene is TRBJ1-6, the V gene TRBV13; 8 nucleotides line up with TRBD1. The ends lost 1 base at V and 8 bases at J; junction bases unmatched: 13. CDR1 PRHDT and CDR2 FYEKMQ come from the germline V gene (reference sequence). CDR3 size: 18 residues.

This chain links TRBV7-3 with TRBJ1-2; no clear D gene. The CDR3 is made up of 13 amino acids. Germline CDR1 SGHTA, CDR2 FQGTGA. Trimming pared 4 bases from V and 5 bases from J, leaving 11 bases between. CDR3 coding DNA: TGTGCCAGCAGCTCGGACGGAGAGTATGGCTACACCTTC. It specifies CASSSDGEYGYTF. The full variable domain, with the rest looked up from reference TRBV7-3 and TRBJ1-2, is GAGVSQTPSNKVTEKGKYVELRCDPISGHTALYWYRQSLGQGPEFLIYFQGTGAADDSGLPNDRFFAVRPEGSVSTLKIQRTERGDSAVYLCASSSDGEYGYTFGSGTRLTVV.

Here the CDR3 reads CATLTGTIQETQYF. In DNA, the CDR3 is TGTGCCACCCTGACAGGGACCATCCAAGAGACCCAGTACTTC. The chain uses TRBV21-1 and TRBJ2-5; TRBD1, as called in the table, went unchecked against the DNA. TRBV21-1 is given as a pseudogene. This CDR3 contains 14 residues.

The table lists this clone with a count of one. V is TRBV2 and J is TRBJ2-7; possibly TRBD1 for D (6 bases). V was clipped by 0 bases and J by 0 bases, with 9 bases between them. CDR3 length: 15 residues. Germline loops: CDR1 SNHLY, CDR2 FYNNEI. DNA of the CDR3: TGTGCCAGCAGTGAAGCCACAGGGCCCTCCTACGAGCAGTACTTC. The encoded protein is CASSEATGPSYEQYF.